These 30 T cell receptor beta chains were all obtained from the same sample, sequenced in a study of cytomegalovirus exposure and HLA in healthy donors. PCR primers comprised 60 Vbeta and 13 Jbeta primers. Libraries were prepared by immunoSEQ multiplex PCR; TCRdb keeps only in-frame clonotypes and omits some of them. In total, the table holds 70,000 or so clones. Sequenced input: PBMCs. Source of these receptors: a man between 35 and 55 years old in good health and CMV-seronegative.

This chain links TRBV30 with TRBJ2-5, with 11 bases that match TRBD2. Germline V gene data show CDR1 as GTSNPN and CDR2 as SVGIG (reference sequence). There are 14 residues in the CDR3. The V segment lost 6 bases and the J segment 2 bases; nucleotides outside the gene matches: 5. Here the CDR3 DNA reads TGTGCCTGCCGGATAGCGGGGGGGCAAGAGACCCAGTACTTC. Translating gives CACRIAGGQETQYF.

The rearrangement uses TRBV5-6 and TRBJ2-7; weak D call: TRBD1 (5 bases). Looked up from germline, CDR1 is SGHDT and CDR2 is YYEEEE. The CDR3 runs to 12 residues. The germline V and J ends were trimmed by 4 bases and 3 bases, with 8 bases remaining between them. The CDR3 loop is CASSPQGYEQYF. The CDR3 DNA is TGTGCCAGCAGCCCGCAGGGCTACGAGCAGTACTTC.

The genes are TRBV7-9 and TRBJ2-1; D might be TRBD1 (5 bases). Trimming pared 4 bases from V and 5 bases from J, leaving 18 bases between. CDR3 length: 16 amino acids. Germline V gives CDR1 SEHNR, CDR2 FQNEAQ (reference sequence). The CDR3 sequence: CASSSLRVTPDNEQFF. DNA for the CDR3: TGTGCCAGCAGCTCACTCAGGGTGACTCCCGACAATGAGCAGTTCTTC. The full variable domain, its missing parts supplied by reference TRBV7-9 and TRBJ2-1, is DTGVSQNPRHKITKRGQNVTFRCDPISEHNRLYWYRQTLGQGPEFLTYFQNEAQLEKSRLLSDRFSAERPKGSFSTLEIQRTEQGDSAMYLCASSSLRVTPDNEQFFGPGTRLTVL.

This rearrangement joins TRBV30 to TRBJ1-2; 9 bases agree with TRBD1. The CDR3 covers 15 residues. Trimming took 6 bases from V and 1 from J; bases not matched to a gene: 9. The germline V gene has CDR1 GTSNPN and CDR2 SVGIG (reference sequence). The CDR3 nucleotides are TGTGCCTGCCGGCGGGACAGGGCCATTAACTATGGCTACACCTTC. This sequence encodes CACRRDRAINYGYTF.

The chain couples TRBV5-6 to TRBJ2-2, with D maybe TRBD1 (6 bases). Trimming cost V 0 bases and J 1 base, with 10 bases left between them. This CDR3 is built from 16 residues. CDR1 SGHDT and CDR2 YYEEEE come from the germline V gene. CDR3 sequence reads: CASSLVGQLNTGELFF. CDR3 sequence (DNA): TGTGCCAGCAGCTTGGTCGGACAGCTGAACACCGGGGAGCTGTTTTTT.

The chain employs TRBV7-2 and TRBJ2-1; the match to TRBD2 covers 10 bases. The CDR3 is 15 amino acids. The germline gives CDR1 SGHTA, CDR2 FQGNSA. V trimming: 5 bases; J trimming: 5 bases; junction bases outside the gene matches: 6. The CDR3 spells CASSQGLASNNEQFF. CDR3 bases: TGTGCCAGCAGCCAGGGACTAGCGTCCAACAATGAGCAGTTCTTC.

The chain has TRBV23-1 and TRBJ2-1; D perhaps matches TRBD2 (5 bases). TRBV23-1 is treated as an ORF (open reading frame) with a function not yet certain. V was trimmed by 9 bases and J by 5 bases, leaving 14 bases between them. This CDR3 has 13 amino acids. CDR3 protein: CARSRLTDNEQFF. CDR3 DNA: TGCGCCAGATCTCGACTAACCGACAATGAGCAGTTCTTC.

The rearrangement links TRBV7-9 to TRBJ1-6, with D uncertain. V lost 7 bases, J lost 7 bases, and 14 bases lay in between. The CDR3 loop spans 14 amino acids. Germline V gene data show CDR1 as SEHNR and CDR2 as FQNEAQ (reference sequence). The CDR3, as DNA: TGTGCCAGCACGGAAGGGAGCACCAATTCACCCCTCCACTTT. Amino acid sequence: CASTEGSTNSPLHF. Looking up the rest from reference TRBV7-9 and TRBJ1-6 gives the full variable domain: DTGVSQNPRHKITKRGQNVTFRCDPISEHNRLYWYRQTLGQGPEFLTYFQNEAQLEKSRLLSDRFSAERPKGSFSTLEIQRTEQGDSAMYLCASTEGSTNSPLHFGNGTRLTVT.

The CDR3 reads CASSSRTGRNEQYF. DNA for the CDR3: TGTGCCAGCAGTTCCCGGACAGGGAGAAACGAGCAGTACTTC. The V gene is TRBV6-5, the J gene TRBJ2-7, with 8 nucleotides matching TRBD1. Germline trimming cut 4 bases from V and 5 bases from J; bases unmatched to any gene: 7. This CDR3 has 14 residues. From germline, CDR1 is MNHEY and CDR2 SVGAGI.

The DNA of the CDR3 is TGTGCCAGCAGCTTAGCAGGGGGCGAGGGTCAGCCCCAGCATTTT. It yields the protein CASSLAGGEGQPQHF. The rearrangement joins TRBV7-2 to TRBJ1-5; 7 bases are a match to TRBD1. Trimming removed 0 bases from V and 6 bases from J; junction bases left unmatched: 5. CDR1 is SGHTA, CDR2 FQGNSA, per germline. The CDR3 is made up of 15 amino acids.

This chain joins TRBV7-9 and TRBJ2-3; 9 bases agree with TRBD2. CDR1 is SEHNR and CDR2 is FQNEAQ in the germline V gene (reference sequence). The V gene end was trimmed by 0 bases and the J gene end by 0 bases; junction bases not matched to a gene: 4. This CDR3 spans 17 amino acids. CDR3 in amino acids: CASSLALAGASTDTQYF. CDR3 in DNA: TGTGCCAGCAGCTTAGCCTTAGCGGGAGCCAGCACAGATACGCAGTATTTT.

J is TRBJ2-7 and V is TRBV6-5; 7 bases match TRBD1. Germline V CDR1 and CDR2: MNHEY, SVGAGI. The CDR3 is made up of 14 amino acids. Trimming cost V 5 bases and J 7 bases; bases outside gene matches: 11. Here the CDR3 DNA reads TGTGCCAGCAGTGTAGGGACAGTACCTACTGAGCAGTACTTC. It translates to CASSVGTVPTEQYF.

The V call is TRBV10-3, the J call TRBJ1-5, with 9 nucleotides matching TRBD1. The CDR3 length is 16 residues. The ends lost 10 bases at V and 2 bases at J; junction bases unmatched: 12. The germline CDR1 and CDR2 sequences are ENHRY and SYGVKD. The CDR3 sequence: CATLTGGGLGNQPQHF. The CDR3 coding sequence is TGTGCCACCCTTACAGGGGGCGGTTTGGGCAATCAGCCCCAGCATTTT.

The chain is built from TRBV28 and TRBJ1-5; TRBD1 matches 8 bases. Germline V gives CDR1 MDHEN, CDR2 SYDVKM. There are 14 residues in the CDR3. V lost 6 bases and J lost 2; bases outside the gene matches: 3. CDR3 bases: TGTGCCAGCAGAATGGACAGGGGCAATCAGCCCCAGCATTTT. It translates to CASRMDRGNQPQHF.

The chain recombines TRBV2 with TRBJ2-2; 8 bases are shared with TRBD1. This CDR3 has 15 residues. In germline, CDR1 is SNHLY, CDR2 FYNNEI. With V trimmed by 5 bases and J by 4 bases, 6 bases remained unmatched. CDR3 sequence: CASSLRQGSTGELFF. Written as DNA, the CDR3 is TGTGCCAGCAGTTTGAGACAGGGGAGCACCGGGGAGCTGTTTTTT.

The chain carries TRBV5-1 and TRBJ2-7; 11 bases match TRBD2. The junction had 7 bases not matched to a gene; V was cut back by 2 bases and J by 0 bases. Germline-derived CDR1 and CDR2 are SGHRS and YFSETQ. The CDR3 contains 17 residues. CDR3 coding DNA: TGCGCCAGCAGCTTAACTAGCGGGGGCCGATACTCCTACGAGCAGTACTTC. Translation: CASSLTSGGRYSYEQYF.

The gene calls are TRBV30 and TRBJ2-3; no firm D call. The V end lost 0 bases, the J end lost 2 bases, and 12 bases lay between the germline ends. The CDR3 spans 15 residues. Germline V gene lookup returns CDR1 GTSNPN and CDR2 SVGIG (reference sequence). CDR3 protein: CAWSVFGSDTDTQYF. CDR3 coding DNA: TGTGCCTGGAGTGTTTTTGGCAGCGACACAGATACGCAGTATTTT.

This rearrangement joins TRBV6-5 to TRBJ2-7; 8 positions match TRBD1. Trimming removed 2 bases from V and 6 bases from J; junction bases left unmatched: 3. Per germline, CDR1 MNHEY and CDR2 SVGAGI. The CDR3 contains 13 residues. CDR3: CASSYGQGGEQYF. CDR3 DNA sequence: TGTGCCAGCAGTTACGGACAGGGCGGCGAGCAGTACTTC.

The chain has TRBV7-2 and TRBJ2-1, with no clear D. V was shortened by 0 bases and J by 1 base, with 7 bases between the two germline ends. This CDR3 is built from 15 residues. Looked up from germline, CDR1 is SGHTA and CDR2 is FQGNSA. The CDR3 spells CASSLAFSSYNEQFF. In DNA, the CDR3 is TGTGCCAGCAGCTTAGCATTCAGTTCCTACAATGAGCAGTTCTTC.

The V gene is TRBV4-2, the J gene TRBJ2-3; D perhaps matches TRBD2 (6 bases). From germline, CDR1 is LGHNA and CDR2 YNFKEQ. V lost 8 bases, J lost 1 base, and 7 bases lay in between. The CDR3 consists of 12 residues. This CDR3 reads CASGTGTDTQYF. The DNA of the CDR3 is TGTGCCAGCGGGACTGGCACAGATACGCAGTATTTT.

The chain combines TRBV4-1 with TRBJ2-1; 7 bases fit TRBD1. CDR3 length: 17 residues. In germline, CDR1 is MGHRA, CDR2 YSYEKL. The V and J ends lost 2 bases and 7 bases, in that order; junction bases with no gene match: 14. CDR3 region: CASSQIRTRGKLNEQFF. In DNA form, the CDR3 reads TGCGCCAGCAGCCAAATACGAACCAGGGGGAAATTGAATGAGCAGTTCTTC.

The CDR3 bases are TGTGCCAGCAGCTCTTTCCATAGCGGGAGGGACTACGAGCAGTACTTC. It yields the protein CASSSFHSGRDYEQYF. The chain has TRBV28 and TRBJ2-7, with 11 bases fitting TRBD2. The CDR3 is made up of 16 amino acids. The trim removed 6 bases at V and 3 bases at J, leaving 10 bases unmatched. Germline CDR1 and CDR2: MDHEN and SYDVKM. The full variable domain, its missing parts supplied by reference TRBV28 and TRBJ2-7, is DVKVTQSSRYLVKRTGEKVFLECVQDMDHENMFWYRQDPGLGLRLIYFSYDVKMKEKGDIPEGYSVSREKKERFSLILESASTNQTSMYLCASSSFHSGRDYEQYFGPGTRLTVT.

V is TRBV4-1 and J is TRBJ1-1; D might be TRBD1 (5 bases). Germline CDR1 reads MGHRA; CDR2 reads YSYEKL. CDR3 size: 17 residues. Trimming took off 0 bases at V and 1 base at J, with 15 bases between the two ends. For the CDR3, the DNA is TGCGCCAGCAGCCAAGACCCCCTTGGCAGGGCGAACACTGAAGCTTTCTTT. Protein product: CASSQDPLGRANTEAFF.

V is TRBV5-4 and J is TRBJ2-5; a weak D match, TRBD1 (5 bases). The CDR3 length is 15 residues. V was shortened by 2 bases and J by 2 bases, with 13 bases between the two germline ends. The germline gives CDR1 SGHNT, CDR2 YYREEE (reference sequence). This CDR3 reads CASSLVTTGQETQYF. For the CDR3, the DNA is TGTGCCAGCAGCTTAGTAACAACAGGACAAGAGACCCAGTACTTC.

The chain is built from TRBV27 and TRBJ2-1; TRBD1 is a possible D gene (6 bases). In germline, CDR1 is MNHEY, CDR2 SMNVEV (reference sequence). Deletions cut 4 bases from V and 15 bases from J, with 19 bases between. This CDR3 contains 13 residues. CDR3 loop: CASSYGTRGGLFF. The DNA for the CDR3 is TGTGCCAGCAGTTACGGGACACGCGGTGGTCTGTTCTTC.

In the case of this clone: This sample also contains other DNA sequences that code for the same CDR3. The chain uses TRBV6-5 and TRBJ2-3; 7 nucleotides line up with TRBD2. The CDR3 runs to 15 residues. Unmatched junction bases numbered 1, after V lost 0 bases and J lost 1 base. Germline V gives CDR1 MNHEY, CDR2 SVGAGI. The CDR3 spells CASSYSGGGTDTQYF. The CDR3 DNA follows: TGTGCCAGCAGTTACTCGGGGGGGGGCACAGATACGCAGTATTTT.

The V gene is TRBV5-4, the J gene TRBJ2-1; possible D gene TRBD1, 5 bases. This CDR3 has 14 amino acids. V was clipped by 0 bases and J by 7 bases, with 11 bases between them. The germline V gene has CDR1 SGHNT and CDR2 YYREEE (reference sequence). The CDR3 spells CASSLVGRVNEQFF. The CDR3 DNA follows: TGTGCCAGCAGCTTGGTCGGCAGGGTGAATGAGCAGTTCTTC.

The chain links TRBV5-1 to TRBJ2-7; 7 bases line up with TRBD2. V was clipped by 4 bases and J by 5 bases; unmatched bases: 12. The CDR3 length is 15 residues. The V gene's germline CDR1 is SGHRS and CDR2 YFSETQ. Written as DNA, the CDR3 is TGCGCCAGCAGCGGCGGGACTAAAAACGTCGACGAGCAGTACTTC. Its translation: CASSGGTKNVDEQYF.

This chain uses TRBV10-2 with TRBJ2-7; TRBD2 agrees at 12 bases. CDR3 length: 14 amino acids. V was pared by 3 bases and J by 8 bases, with 5 bases of the junction left unmatched. The germline CDR1 and CDR2 sequences are WSHSY and SAAADI. In DNA, the CDR3 is TGCGCCAGCAGTGAAGGGGGGACTAGCGGGCAGCAGTACTTC. As protein: CASSEGGTSGQQYF.

The chain carries TRBV7-5 and TRBJ1-5; the listed D gene, TRBD1, was not tested against the DNA. TRBV7-5 is a known pseudogene. The length of the CDR3 is 16 residues. CDR3 DNA sequence: TGTGTCAGAAGAAAACGGGGACAGGGGGCTTGGAAGCCCCAGCATTTT. Amino acid sequence: CVRRKRGQGAWKPQHF.